These T cell receptor beta chains were read from a single sample in a study of blood T cell repertoires in COVID-19. Profiled with immunoSEQ multiplex PCR; TCRdb holds only in-frame clones, not every one. The data show 60,000 to 85,000 clones, roughly 85% seen once. Sequenced input: peripheral blood. Receptors originate from a man aged 55 to 70 with COVID-19, enrolled during active disease. Both conserved end residues are part of each CDR3. The order of the fields is J gene, V gene, CDR3 protein.

TRBJ2-1 | TRBV24-1 | CATSAGWGSYNEQFF
TRBJ2-5 | TRBV10-3 | CAIAGTMGETQYF
TRBJ1-5 | TRBV27 | CASRRQGADNQPQHF
TRBJ1-1 | TRBV3-1/TRBV3-2 | CASSQQPLYSGYSEAFF
TRBJ1-2 | TRBV5-6 | CASRLSTGGAVLGGTF
TRBJ1-2 | TRBV5-5 | CASSLGQGIGGYTF
TRBJ2-4 | TRBV4-2 | CASSQTPGAKNIQYF
TRBJ1-2 | TRBV5-5 | CASSLGTANYGYTF
TRBJ1-1 | TRBV7-3 | CASSLTPGQGEAFF
TRBJ1-4 | TRBV6-5 | CASSYDRESNEKLFF
TRBJ2-6 | TRBV9 | CASSVAMGQGYGANVLTF
TRBJ1-2 | TRBV5-4 | CASSRDRADYGYTF
TRBJ1-3 | TRBV15 | CATSRDREGTIYF
TRBJ2-3 | TRBV18 | CASSLAGSDTQYF
TRBJ2-1 | TRBV24-1 | CATSDPGLAGAYSYNEQFF
TRBJ1-1 | TRBV18 | CASSPETVMNTEAFF
TRBJ2-7 | TRBV3-1/TRBV3-2 | CASSRSDQAYEQYF
TRBJ1-1 | TRBV29-1 | CSVDGDREAFF
TRBJ2-4 | TRBV4-1 | CASSQGRTSGAKNIQYF
TRBJ2-6 | TRBV19 | CASEGGSGANVLTF
TRBJ2-2 | TRBV2 | CASSDLGAGGNTGELFF
TRBJ2-2 | TRBV15 | CATSREKLNGELFF
TRBJ2-3 | TRBV3-1/TRBV3-2 | CASSQAQSTDTQYF
TRBJ2-3 | TRBV27 | CASSFFGGETDTQYF
TRBJ1-2 | TRBV7-9 | CASSRTVDYGLGYTF
TRBJ1-3 | TRBV19 | CASSTGGAAGNTIYF
TRBJ2-2 | TRBV24-1 | CAIERGAGTGELFF